One sample yielded the 28 T cell receptor beta chains listed below, sequenced in a study of blood T cell repertoires in COVID-19. TCRdb's table, derived via immunoSEQ multiplex PCR, lists solely in-frame clones and lacks some. The table records tens of thousands of clones, around 90% of them present only once. Material for sequencing was peripheral blood. The receptors were gathered from a man aged 35-49 years with COVID-19, enrolled during active disease.

The gene calls are TRBV12-3 or TRBV12-4 and TRBJ1-2, with 7 bases lining up with TRBD1. The trim removed 6 bases at V and 3 bases at J, leaving 4 bases unmatched. There are 13 residues in the CDR3. The CDR3 coding sequence is TGTGCCAGCAGCACCGGGACAGACTATGGCTACACCTTC. Its protein is CASSTGTDYGYTF.

The V call is TRBV29-1, the J call TRBJ2-3; 11 positions agree with TRBD2. Looked up from germline, CDR1 is SQVTM and CDR2 is ANQGSEA. The CDR3 contains 14 residues. V dropped 6 bases and J dropped 5; count of bases not matched to a gene: 7. The CDR3 DNA follows: TGCAGCGTGATACTAGCGGGAGTGGTAGATACGCAGTATTTT. Amino acid sequence: CSVILAGVVDTQYF.

The V gene is TRBV2, the J gene TRBJ1-3; the D is unclear. Germline CDR1 and CDR2: SNHLY and FYNNEI. The CDR3 extends over 13 amino acids. V was trimmed by 8 bases and J by 0 bases, leaving 8 bases between them. CDR3 coding DNA: TGTGCCAGCTCGACTGTCTCTGGAAACACCATATATTTT. Protein sequence: CASSTVSGNTIYF. Full variable domain (remainder filled in from reference TRBV2 and TRBJ1-3): EPEVTQTPSHQVTQMGQEVILRCVPISNHLYFYWYRQILGQKVEFLVSFYNNEISEKSEIFDDQFSVERPDGSNFTLKIRSTKLEDSAMYFCASSTVSGNTIYFGEGSWLTVV.

The V and J genes are TRBV6-2 or TRBV6-3 and TRBJ1-1; D possibly corresponds to TRBD1 (5 bases). Germline V gene sequence: CDR1 MNHEY, CDR2 SVGEGT. Between the trimmed V and J ends, which lost 2 bases and 6 bases, there was a span of 13 bases. CDR3 length: 14 residues. The CDR3 DNA follows: TGTGCCAGCAGTTACGCCAGGGAAGGCGCTGAAGCTTTCTTT. This codes for CASSYAREGAEAFF.

About this clone: Other DNA sequences in this sample translate to the same CDR3. This chain joins TRBV5-1 and TRBJ2-3; maybe TRBD2 (7 bases). The CDR3 covers 15 residues. The germline V gene has CDR1 SGHRS and CDR2 YFSETQ. Trimming took off 0 bases at V and 6 bases at J, with 14 bases between the two ends. The CDR3 DNA reads as TGCGCCAGCAGCTTGGGGGGGGCGGGGGTGGATACGCAGTATTTT. It yields the protein CASSLGGAGVDTQYF.

V is TRBV7-3 and J is TRBJ1-6, with a possible D match to TRBD1 (5 bases). Germline loops: CDR1 SGHTA, CDR2 FQGTGA. This CDR3 has 13 amino acids. V was trimmed by 5 bases and J by 7 bases, leaving 9 bases between them. CDR3 in amino acids: CASSPQGNSPLHF. The CDR3 coding sequence is TGTGCCAGCAGCCCCCAGGGAAATTCACCCCTCCACTTT.

A single count supports this clone. The chain's CDR3 is CAWNYGQKNQPQHF. Here the CDR3 DNA reads TGTGCCTGGAATTATGGACAGAAAAATCAGCCCCAGCATTTT. The V call is TRBV30, the J call TRBJ1-5, with a tentative D call TRBD1 (6 bases). V lost 4 bases to trimming and J lost 4 bases, with 14 bases between them. Germline values: CDR1 GTSNPN, CDR2 SVGIG (reference sequence). CDR3 length: 14 amino acids.

The rearrangement links TRBV9 to TRBJ2-4, with D perhaps matching TRBD2 (6 bases). V lost 2 bases to trimming and J lost 5 bases, with 11 bases between them. Per the germline V gene, CDR1 is SGDLS and CDR2 is YYNGEE. The CDR3 has 14 residues. DNA of the CDR3: TGTGCCAGCAGCGTTAGCGGAGGGGAAAACATTCAGTACTTC. It encodes CASSVSGGENIQYF.

The chain has TRBV29-1 and TRBJ1-2, with 10 bases aligning to TRBD1. V dropped 3 bases and J dropped 1; count of bases not matched to a gene: 5. This CDR3 has 15 residues. The germline gives CDR1 SQVTM, CDR2 ANQGSEA. CDR3 sequence: CSVDEGQGRNYGYTF. The CDR3, as DNA: TGCAGCGTTGACGAGGGACAGGGGCGTAACTATGGCTACACCTTC.

The V and J genes are TRBV13 and TRBJ1-1; a weak D match, TRBD1 (5 bases). Deletions cut 7 bases from V and 5 bases from J, with 14 bases between. The V gene's germline CDR1 is PRHDT and CDR2 FYEKMQ (reference sequence). The CDR3 extends over 13 amino acids. The CDR3 DNA is TGTGCCAGCACCCCGGCGGGGGGAACTGAAGCTTTCTTT. Translation gives CASTPAGGTEAFF.

The chain couples TRBV3-1 (or the pseudogene TRBV3-2) to TRBJ2-7; D ambiguous. The CDR3 runs 15 residues. The germline V gene encodes CDR1 LGHDT and CDR2 YNNKEL (reference sequence). The V end lost 1 base, the J end lost 4 bases, and 14 bases lay between the germline ends. DNA of the CDR3: TGTGCCAGCAGCCAAGTCAGGAACCCCCGGTACGAGCAGTACTTC. It specifies CASSQVRNPRYEQYF.

The chain carries TRBV27 and TRBJ2-1; D is possibly TRBD2 (6 bases). The V gene's germline CDR1 is MNHEY and CDR2 SMNVEV (reference sequence). The CDR3 has 15 amino acids. Trimming removed 7 bases from V and 5 bases from J, with 18 bases in between. CDR3 nucleotide sequence: TGTGCCAGCAATTCGAGGAGGGGCCCGAACAATGAGCAGTTCTTC. The encoded protein is CASNSRRGPNNEQFF.

This sequence joins TRBV10-3 and TRBJ2-1; possibly TRBD1 for D (7 bases). CDR3 length: 15 amino acids. Germline loops: CDR1 ENHRY, CDR2 SYGVKD. Trimming took off 6 bases at V and 4 bases at J, with 16 bases between the two ends. The CDR3 DNA reads as TGTGCCATCAGGGAGGGGGCAAGTCTTTACAATGAGCAGTTCTTC. This gives the protein CAIREGASLYNEQFF.

The chain recombines TRBV5-6 with TRBJ2-5; 7 bases match TRBD1. V shed 3 bases, J shed 1 base, and the junction held 12 bases outside the gene matches. The CDR3 covers 17 residues. Germline CDR1 reads SGHDT; CDR2 reads YYEEEE. Here the CDR3 reads CASSWAEQGIGQETQYF. The CDR3 nucleotides read TGTGCCAGCAGCTGGGCTGAACAGGGGATTGGCCAAGAGACCCAGTACTTC.

This sequence joins TRBV30 and TRBJ2-5; 13 bases are a match to TRBD2. Losses at the gene ends were 0 bases for V and 4 bases for J; bases not matched to a gene: 5. The CDR3 sequence is 16 residues long. Germline V lookup: CDR1 GTSNPN, CDR2 SVGIG (reference sequence). Here the CDR3 reads CAWSVLAGGPTETQYF. CDR3 nucleotide sequence: TGTGCCTGGAGTGTACTAGCGGGGGGGCCAACAGAGACCCAGTACTTC.

This chain joins TRBV28 and TRBJ1-1; 7 bases align to TRBD1. The germline V gene has CDR1 MDHEN and CDR2 SYDVKM. The CDR3 totals 14 residues. V dropped 3 bases and J dropped 6; count of bases not matched to a gene: 7. Here the CDR3 DNA reads TGTGCCAGCAGTTTCCCGGCGCAGGGGGCTGAAGCTTTCTTT. Residues: CASSFPAQGAEAFF. Supplemented by reference TRBV28 and TRBJ1-1, the full variable domain reads DVKVTQSSRYLVKRTGEKVFLECVQDMDHENMFWYRQDPGLGLRLIYFSYDVKMKEKGDIPEGYSVSREKKERFSLILESASTNQTSMYLCASSFPAQGAEAFFGQGTRLTVV.

The chain has TRBV5-1 and TRBJ1-5, with 7 bases fitting TRBD1. Trimming at V came to 0 bases and at J to 3 bases, leaving 3 bases not matched to a gene. This CDR3 spans 15 amino acids. CDR1 SGHRS and CDR2 YFSETQ come from the germline V gene. The CDR3 DNA sequence: TGCGCCAGCAGCTTGGGACAGGGTTTCAATCAGCCCCAGCATTTT. This gives the protein CASSLGQGFNQPQHF.

The chain has TRBV6-1 and TRBJ2-3, with D perhaps TRBD1 (5 bases). The germline V and J ends were trimmed by 3 bases and 3 bases, with 13 bases remaining between them. Looked up from germline, CDR1 is MNHNS and CDR2 is SASEGT. The CDR3 totals 15 residues. Here the CDR3 reads CASSDRQGITDTQYF. As DNA, the CDR3 is TGTGCCAGCAGTGATCGCCAGGGTATTACAGATACGCAGTATTTT.

The CDR3 sequence: CASSGTGATTDTQYF. As DNA, the CDR3 is TGTGCCAGCAGTGGGACAGGGGCCACCACAGATACGCAGTATTTT. The chain couples TRBV6-2 or TRBV6-3 to TRBJ2-3; 10 bases map to TRBD1. The CDR3 consists of 15 residues. V was pared by 5 bases and J by 2 bases, with 4 bases of the junction left unmatched. Germline-derived CDR1 and CDR2 are MNHEY and SVGEGT.

This clone appeared a single time. The chain couples TRBV5-8 to TRBJ1-2, with D possibly being TRBD1 (6 bases). CDR1 SGHTS and CDR2 YDEGEE come from the germline V gene. The V and J ends lost 4 bases and 0 bases respectively, with 19 bases between them. The CDR3 is 17 residues long. This chain's CDR3 is CASSAPAPDRTNYGYTF. As DNA, the CDR3 is TGTGCCAGCAGCGCACCTGCGCCGGACAGAACTAACTATGGCTACACCTTC.

The chain employs TRBV5-1 and TRBJ1-2; 10 bases match TRBD1. The CDR3 sequence is 15 residues long. From germline, CDR1 is SGHRS and CDR2 YFSETQ. The ends lost 3 bases at V and 9 bases at J; junction bases unmatched: 11. The CDR3 is CASSSDPGTGERYTF. The DNA of the CDR3 is TGCGCCAGCAGCTCAGATCCCGGGACAGGGGAGCGCTACACCTTC.

The chain joins TRBV10-2 to TRBJ1-5, with a weak D call TRBD1 (5 bases). V lost 2 bases and J lost 6, with 11 bases in between. The CDR3 consists of 14 residues. Germline CDR1 is WSHSY and CDR2 is SAAADI. The CDR3 DNA reads as TGCGCCAGCAGTGAGGGGGAGGGGACTCAGCCCCAGCATTTT. Translating gives CASSEGEGTQPQHF.

The chain couples TRBV5-1 to TRBJ2-7; 9 bases agree with TRBD2. The CDR3 loop spans 16 amino acids. Germline V CDR1 and CDR2: SGHRS, YFSETQ. V was clipped by 4 bases and J by 1 base; unmatched bases: 9. The CDR3 bases are TGCGCCAGCAGCGGGTCGCCAGCGGGGGGTTCCTACGAGCAGTACTTC. It specifies CASSGSPAGGSYEQYF.

V and J are TRBV20-1 and TRBJ2-3; 11 positions agree with TRBD1. Germline assignment: CDR1 DFQATT and CDR2 SNEGSKA (reference sequence). V trimming: 3 bases; J trimming: 5 bases; junction bases outside the gene matches: 13. This CDR3 has 17 residues. In nucleotides, the CDR3 is TGCAGTGCTAGTGACCCCCCCGGACAGGGGGCGGTAGATACGCAGTATTTT. It is translated as CSASDPPGQGAVDTQYF.

The rearrangement uses TRBV28 and TRBJ1-1; TRBD1 matches 9 bases. The CDR3 spans 15 residues. V gave up 2 bases and J gave up 3 bases; unmatched junction bases: 4. CDR1 is MDHEN and CDR2 is SYDVKM in the germline V gene. The CDR3 protein is CASSLNTGGYTEAFF. CDR3 nucleotide sequence: TGTGCCAGCAGTTTAAATACAGGGGGCTACACTGAAGCTTTCTTT.

This clone was picked up one time. The chain joins TRBV10-3 to TRBJ2-6, with a weak D call TRBD1 (5 bases). This CDR3 spans 17 amino acids. The germline V gene encodes CDR1 ENHRY and CDR2 SYGVKD. V lost 3 bases and J lost 1, with 13 bases in between. The CDR3 is CAISDGAKASGANVLTF. CDR3 coding DNA: TGTGCCATCAGTGATGGGGCTAAAGCTTCTGGGGCCAACGTCCTGACTTTC.

In this sample, this clone turned up a few times. J is TRBJ2-7 and V is TRBV5-1, with TRBD2 matching over 7 bases. V gave up 2 bases and J gave up 5 bases; unmatched junction bases: 4. This CDR3 region has 13 residues. CDR1 SGHRS and CDR2 YFSETQ come from the germline V gene. The CDR3 DNA is TGCGCCAGCAGCTTACCGGGAGGAGACGAGCAGTACTTC. Amino acids: CASSLPGGDEQYF.

The rearrangement uses TRBV7-3 and TRBJ2-7, with D possibly being TRBD2 (6 bases). Germline loops: CDR1 SGHTA, CDR2 FQGTGA. The CDR3 has 15 amino acids. The ends were cut back, 2 bases at V and 2 bases at J, with 13 bases in the middle. The CDR3 loop reads CASSLGLGGPYEQYF. DNA for the CDR3: TGTGCCAGCAGCTTAGGTCTAGGAGGGCCCTACGAGCAGTACTTC.